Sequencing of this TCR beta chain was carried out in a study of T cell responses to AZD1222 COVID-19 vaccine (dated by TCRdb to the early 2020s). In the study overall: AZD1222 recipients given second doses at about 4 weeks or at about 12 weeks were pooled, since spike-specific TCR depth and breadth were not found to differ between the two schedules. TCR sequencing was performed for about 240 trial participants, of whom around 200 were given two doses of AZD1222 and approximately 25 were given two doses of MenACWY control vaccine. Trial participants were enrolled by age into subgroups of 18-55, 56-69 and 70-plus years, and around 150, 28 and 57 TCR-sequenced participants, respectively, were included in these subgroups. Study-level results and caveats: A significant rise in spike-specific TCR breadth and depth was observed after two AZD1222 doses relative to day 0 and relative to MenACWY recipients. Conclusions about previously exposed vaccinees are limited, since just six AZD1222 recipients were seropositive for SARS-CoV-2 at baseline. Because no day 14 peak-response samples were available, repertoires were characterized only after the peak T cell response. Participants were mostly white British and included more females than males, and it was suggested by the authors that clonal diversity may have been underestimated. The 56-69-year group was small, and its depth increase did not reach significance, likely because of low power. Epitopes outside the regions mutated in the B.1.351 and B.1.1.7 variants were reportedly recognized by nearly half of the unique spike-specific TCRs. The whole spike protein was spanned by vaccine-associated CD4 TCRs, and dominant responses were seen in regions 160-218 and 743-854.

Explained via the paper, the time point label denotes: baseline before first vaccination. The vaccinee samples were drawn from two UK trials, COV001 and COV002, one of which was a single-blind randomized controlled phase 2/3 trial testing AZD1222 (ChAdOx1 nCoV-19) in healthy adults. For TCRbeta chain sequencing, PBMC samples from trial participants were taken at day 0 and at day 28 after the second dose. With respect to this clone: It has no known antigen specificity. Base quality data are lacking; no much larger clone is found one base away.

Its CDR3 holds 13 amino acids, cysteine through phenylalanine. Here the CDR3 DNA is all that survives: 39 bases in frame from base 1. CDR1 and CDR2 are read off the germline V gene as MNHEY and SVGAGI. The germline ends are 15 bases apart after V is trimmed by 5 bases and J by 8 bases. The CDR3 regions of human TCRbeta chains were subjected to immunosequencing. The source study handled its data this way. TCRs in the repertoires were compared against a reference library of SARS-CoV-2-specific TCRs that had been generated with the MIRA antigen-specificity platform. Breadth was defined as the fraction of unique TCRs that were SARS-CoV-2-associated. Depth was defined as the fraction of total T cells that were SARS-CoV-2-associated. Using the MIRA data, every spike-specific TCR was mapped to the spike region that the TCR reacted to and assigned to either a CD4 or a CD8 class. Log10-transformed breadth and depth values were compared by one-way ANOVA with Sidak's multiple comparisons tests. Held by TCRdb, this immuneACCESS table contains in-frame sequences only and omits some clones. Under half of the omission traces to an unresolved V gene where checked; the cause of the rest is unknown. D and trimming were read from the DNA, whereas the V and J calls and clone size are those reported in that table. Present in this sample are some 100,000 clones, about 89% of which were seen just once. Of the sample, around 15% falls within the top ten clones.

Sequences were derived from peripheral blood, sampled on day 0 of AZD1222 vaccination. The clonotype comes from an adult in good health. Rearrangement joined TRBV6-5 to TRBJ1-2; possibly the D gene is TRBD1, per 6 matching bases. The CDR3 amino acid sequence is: CASSPREGEGYTF. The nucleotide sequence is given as TGTGCCAGCAGTCCCCGGGAGGGGGAAGGCTACACCTTC.